These 32 T cell receptor beta chains were all obtained from the same sample, sequenced in a study of blood T cell repertoires in COVID-19. TCRdb's table, derived via immunoSEQ multiplex PCR, lists solely in-frame clones and lacks some. The profile covers around 150,000 clones, with just under 85% appearing a single time and around a fifth taken by the ten largest. Input material: peripheral blood. The receptors were gathered from a woman at least 80 years old with acute or convalescent COVID-19.

This clone has a single count. The chain joins TRBV2 to TRBJ2-4; TRBD2 is a possible D gene (5 bases). V was clipped by 0 bases and J by 8 bases, with 11 bases between them. From germline, CDR1 is SNHLY and CDR2 FYNNEI. CDR3 length: 14 amino acids. The CDR3 region has the DNA TGTGCCAGCAGTGAAGCGTCCGGGGATCACATTCAGTACTTC. Its translation: CASSEASGDHIQYF.

The J gene is TRBJ1-1, the V gene TRBV10-1; D uncertain. With 0 bases removed from V and 11 bases from J, the gap between germline ends came to 10 bases. Looked up from germline, CDR1 is WNHNN and CDR2 is SYGVQD (reference sequence). The CDR3 loop spans 12 amino acids. DNA of the CDR3: TGCGCCAGCAGTGAGTCTCAGTTCGGGGCTTTCTTT. Translation gives CASSESQFGAFF.

The gene calls are TRBV12-3 or TRBV12-4 and TRBJ2-7, with D maybe TRBD2 (6 bases). CDR3 size: 13 residues. Trimming shortened V by 5 bases and J by 2 bases, and 10 bases separated the two germline ends. The CDR3 DNA sequence: TGTGCCAGCAGTCCTCGGGGGACCTACGAGCAGTACTTC. Protein: CASSPRGTYEQYF.

The chain has TRBV5-4 and TRBJ2-1; 12 nucleotides agree with TRBD2. The V gene end was trimmed by 6 bases and the J gene end by 8 bases; junction bases not matched to a gene: 9. CDR1 is SGHNT, CDR2 YYREEE, per germline (reference sequence). The CDR3 has 15 residues. DNA for the CDR3: TGTGCCAGCAACCCTAGCGGGAGGGCCGTAGATGAGCAGTTCTTC. It translates to CASNPSGRAVDEQFF. Together with reference TRBV5-4 and TRBJ2-1, the CDR3 gives the full variable domain: ETGVTQSPTHLIKTRGQQVTLRCSSQSGHNTVSWYQQALGQGPQFIFQYYREEENGRGNFPPRFSGLQFPNYSSELNVNALELDDSALYLCASNPSGRAVDEQFFGPGTRLTVL.

J is TRBJ1-1 and V is TRBV29-1; 10 positions match TRBD1. With V trimmed by 7 bases and J by 3 bases, 8 bases remained unmatched. The CDR3 runs 14 residues. CDR1 is SQVTM, CDR2 ANQGSEA, per germline. CDR3 residues: CSGVTGGAYTEAFF. The CDR3 nucleotides are TGCAGCGGGGTGACAGGGGGCGCTTACACTGAAGCTTTCTTT. Full variable domain (missing parts from reference TRBV29-1 and TRBJ1-1): SAVISQKPSRDICQRGTSLTIQCQVDSQVTMMFWYRQQPGQSLTLIATANQGSEATYESGFVIDKFPISRPNLTFSTLTVSNMSPEDSSIYLCSGVTGGAYTEAFFGQGTRLTVV.

The sample holds one count of this clone. The chain has TRBV5-8 and TRBJ2-4; 8 bases align to TRBD2. The J segment lost 1 base and the V segment lost 4 bases, leaving 4 bases of the junction unmatched. This CDR3 spans 15 amino acids. The germline gives CDR1 SGHTS, CDR2 YDEGEE. CDR3 sequence reads: CASSEPGGAKNIQYF. The CDR3 nucleotides are TGTGCCAGCAGCGAACCGGGGGGGGCCAAAAACATTCAGTACTTC.

V and J are TRBV19 and TRBJ1-5, with 8 bases matching TRBD1. Germline CDR1 and CDR2: LNHDA and SQIVND (reference sequence). V gave up 5 bases and J gave up 5 bases; unmatched junction bases: 11. This CDR3 spans 16 amino acids. This CDR3 reads CASSPSWDRTYQPQHF. In DNA form, the CDR3 reads TGTGCCAGTAGTCCCTCTTGGGACAGGACCTATCAGCCCCAGCATTTT.

In its sample, this clone was seen a few times. The V gene is TRBV7-9, the J gene TRBJ1-2; 7 positions agree with TRBD1. Per the germline V gene, CDR1 is SEHNR and CDR2 is FQNEAQ (reference sequence). The CDR3 is 13 residues long. After removal of 4 bases from V and 5 bases from J, the junction contained 4 bases not matched to a gene. CDR3 sequence (DNA): TGTGCCAGCAGCTCACAGGGGCCTTATGGCTACACCTTC. Its protein is CASSSQGPYGYTF.

The chain employs TRBV18 and TRBJ1-2, with 10 bases matching TRBD1. V shed 3 bases and J 0 bases; nucleotides not matched to a gene: 7. CDR1 KGHSH and CDR2 LQKENI come from the germline V gene. The CDR3 length is 17 residues. As DNA, the CDR3 is TGTGCCAGCTCACCCCGAGACGGGACAGGGGCTAACTATGGCTACACCTTC. Its protein is CASSPRDGTGANYGYTF. The entire variable domain, with the rest obtained from reference TRBV18 and TRBJ1-2, is as follows: NAGVMQNPRHLVRRRGQEARLRCSPMKGHSHVYWYRQLPEEGLKFMVYLQKENIIDESGMPKERFSAEFPKEGPSILRIQQVVRGDSAAYFCASSPRDGTGANYGYTFGSGTRLTVV.

The genes are TRBV30 and TRBJ1-5, with D possibly being TRBD1 (5 bases). This CDR3 has 13 amino acids. The germline gives CDR1 GTSNPN, CDR2 SVGIG (reference sequence). Between the trimmed V and J ends, which lost 0 bases and 6 bases, there was a span of 9 bases. This chain's CDR3 is CAWSVTGGQPQHF. DNA of the CDR3: TGTGCCTGGAGTGTAACGGGGGGTCAGCCCCAGCATTTT.

The chain carries TRBV5-4 and TRBJ1-3; D unresolved. CDR3 length: 14 amino acids. Trimming took off 2 bases at V and 4 bases at J, with 10 bases between the two ends. The germline CDR1 and CDR2 sequences are SGHNT and YYREEE (reference sequence). The CDR3 DNA follows: TGTGCCAGCAGCTTCCCGGGGAGAGGAAACACCATATATTTT. Translation: CASSFPGRGNTIYF. Using reference TRBV5-4 and TRBJ1-3 for the parts outside the CDR3, the full variable domain is ETGVTQSPTHLIKTRGQQVTLRCSSQSGHNTVSWYQQALGQGPQFIFQYYREEENGRGNFPPRFSGLQFPNYSSELNVNALELDDSALYLCASSFPGRGNTIYFGEGSWLTVV.

The chain has TRBV11-2 and TRBJ2-1, with D perhaps matching TRBD2 (6 bases). Germline values: CDR1 SGHAT, CDR2 FQNNGV. Trimming stripped 1 base from V and 0 bases from J, with 13 bases between. The CDR3 runs 17 residues. The CDR3 DNA reads as TGTGCCAGCAGCTTAGCCGGGCGGGGCAGCTCCTACAATGAGCAGTTCTTC. Translating gives CASSLAGRGSSYNEQFF.

In its sample, this clone was seen once. The chain has TRBV10-1 and TRBJ2-2; TRBD1 is a possible D gene (6 bases). This CDR3 has 15 residues. Germline lookup yields CDR1 WNHNN and CDR2 SYGVQD (reference sequence). Trimming cost V 8 bases and J 2 bases, with 15 bases left between them. The CDR3 region is CASQDSRTNTGELFF. CDR3 nucleotides: TGCGCCAGCCAGGACAGCCGGACTAACACCGGGGAGCTGTTTTTT.

The chain couples TRBV2 to TRBJ1-2, with 11 nucleotides matching TRBD1. Unmatched junction bases numbered 11, after V lost 6 bases and J lost 8 bases. Germline assignment: CDR1 SNHLY and CDR2 FYNNEI. CDR3 length: 15 residues. The CDR3 DNA reads TGTGCCAGCAGATTCTCGGAAGGACAGGGGGCAGGCTACACCTTC. Translated: CASRFSEGQGAGYTF.

This chain links TRBV5-1 with TRBJ1-5; D not resolved. The V gene lost 2 bases and the J gene lost 5 bases, with 14 bases spanning the gap. This CDR3 comprises 15 residues. Germline values: CDR1 SGHRS, CDR2 YFSETQ. The CDR3 region is CASSFFGSRDQPQHF. In nucleotides, the CDR3 is TGCGCCAGCAGCTTTTTCGGGTCTCGGGATCAGCCCCAGCATTTT.

The chain carries TRBV6-5 and TRBJ2-7; D is undetermined. CDR1 and CDR2 from the germline V gene are MNHEY and SVGAGI. This CDR3 contains 13 residues. V was shortened by 2 bases and J by 1 base, with 6 bases between the two germline ends. CDR3 bases: TGTGCCAGCAGTTACGCGCCGTCCTACGAGCAGTACTTC. It is translated as CASSYAPSYEQYF.

The chain links TRBV7-2 to TRBJ2-3, with 16 bases that match TRBD2. The V and J ends lost 5 bases and 7 bases, in that order; junction bases with no gene match: 15. The CDR3 sequence is 19 residues long. Germline V gene sequence: CDR1 SGHTA, CDR2 FQGNSA. CDR3 in DNA: TGTGCCAGCAGCCCCGGGACTAGCGGGAGGGCCTCGCGGGGGAATACGCAGTATTTT. Protein: CASSPGTSGRASRGNTQYF.

The chain couples TRBV5-1 to TRBJ2-7; 12 bases match TRBD1. Germline lookup yields CDR1 SGHRS and CDR2 YFSETQ. V shed 4 bases and J 6 bases; nucleotides not matched to a gene: 8. The CDR3 consists of 15 residues. The CDR3 sequence: CASSKVGQGASEQYF. The CDR3 bases are TGCGCCAGCAGCAAGGTGGGACAGGGGGCAAGCGAGCAGTACTTC.

The chain has TRBV9 and TRBJ1-5, with D perhaps matching TRBD1 (6 bases). The CDR3 has 14 residues. Between the trimmed V and J ends, which lost 0 bases and 8 bases, there was a span of 12 bases. The germline V gene encodes CDR1 SGDLS and CDR2 YYNGEE. CDR3 sequence: CASSVEGGREPQHF. The CDR3 nucleotides are TGTGCCAGCAGCGTAGAAGGGGGTAGGGAGCCCCAGCATTTT.

The count of this clone is one. This chain connects TRBV18 to TRBJ2-7; 10 nucleotides align to TRBD2. The germline V gene has CDR1 KGHSH and CDR2 LQKENI. The CDR3 contains 16 residues. V dropped 0 bases and J dropped 3; count of bases not matched to a gene: 5. The CDR3: CASSPPSGGQYYEQYF. Written as DNA, the CDR3 is TGTGCCAGCTCACCACCTAGCGGGGGGCAGTACTACGAGCAGTACTTC. Using reference TRBV18 and TRBJ2-7 for the parts outside the CDR3, the full variable domain is NAGVMQNPRHLVRRRGQEARLRCSPMKGHSHVYWYRQLPEEGLKFMVYLQKENIIDESGMPKERFSAEFPKEGPSILRIQQVVRGDSAAYFCASSPPSGGQYYEQYFGPGTRLTVT.

In nucleotides, the CDR3 is TGTGCCAGCAGCGAAGGGGACTATGGCTACACCTTC. Translated: CASSEGDYGYTF. V gene TRBV5-6 combines with J gene TRBJ1-2; TRBD1 might be the D (5 bases). Germline-derived CDR1 and CDR2 are SGHDT and YYEEEE. The CDR3 consists of 12 residues. Trimming removed 4 bases at V and 3 bases at J, with 7 bases between.

The CDR3, as DNA: TGTGCCAGCAGCTTGAGGGGCGCACGCCAAGTTGGCTACACCTTC. It codes for CASSLRGARQVGYTF. V and J are TRBV5-6 and TRBJ1-2; tentatively, D is TRBD1 (5 bases). Trimming cost V 1 base and J 7 bases, with 17 bases left between them. Germline V lookup: CDR1 SGHDT, CDR2 YYEEEE. The CDR3 extends over 15 amino acids. Based on the CDR3 plus reference TRBV5-6 and TRBJ1-2, the full variable domain is DAGVTQSPTHLIKTRGQQVTLRCSPKSGHDTVSWYQQALGQGPQFIFQYYEEEERQRGNFPDRFSGHQFPNYSSELNVNALLLGDSALYLCASSLRGARQVGYTFGSGTRLTVV.

The rearrangement joins TRBV29-1 to TRBJ1-4; unclear D gene. Germline assignment: CDR1 SQVTM and CDR2 ANQGSEA. V shed 3 bases and J shed 6 bases, with 11 bases lying between them. CDR3 length equals 13 residues. CDR3: CSVDGGRDEKLFF. In DNA, the CDR3 is TGCAGCGTTGACGGAGGGCGCGATGAAAAACTGTTTTTT.

The rearrangement uses TRBV18 and TRBJ2-1; D gene uncertain. Trimming shortened V by 5 bases and J by 6 bases, and 17 bases separated the two germline ends. The CDR3 length is 15 residues. Germline V lookup: CDR1 KGHSH, CDR2 LQKENI. The CDR3 DNA sequence: TGTGCCAGCTCATCCCAACCTATGCGAATCAATGAGCAGTTCTTC. Translating it yields CASSSQPMRINEQFF. Drawing the rest from reference TRBV18 and TRBJ2-1, the complete variable domain is NAGVMQNPRHLVRRRGQEARLRCSPMKGHSHVYWYRQLPEEGLKFMVYLQKENIIDESGMPKERFSAEFPKEGPSILRIQQVVRGDSAAYFCASSSQPMRINEQFFGPGTRLTVL.

The V and J genes are TRBV7-9 and TRBJ2-1, with 7 bases that match TRBD2. CDR3 length: 15 amino acids. CDR1 is SEHNR, CDR2 FQNEAQ, per germline (reference sequence). After removal of 6 bases from V and 2 bases from J, the junction contained 7 bases not matched to a gene. The CDR3 nucleotides read TGTGCCAGCAGGTCCCAGCGGGAAACCTACAATGAGCAGTTCTTC. It is translated as CASRSQRETYNEQFF.

DNA of the CDR3: TGTGCCAGCAGTTATTACGGACGGGGATATGGCTACACCTTC. Translated: CASSYYGRGYGYTF. The rearrangement uses TRBV6-2 or TRBV6-3 and TRBJ1-2; no definite D call. The V gene's germline CDR1 is MNHEY and CDR2 SVGEGT. The CDR3 length is 14 residues. V lost 3 bases to trimming and J lost 5 bases, with 13 bases between them.

This clone turned up a few times. The chain has TRBV7-2 and TRBJ1-3; D gene unclear. CDR1 is SGHTA, CDR2 FQGNSA, per germline. CDR3 length equals 14 residues. V was clipped by 5 bases and J by 2 bases, with 10 bases between them. The CDR3 sequence is CASSPLRAGNTIYF. For the CDR3, the DNA is TGTGCCAGCAGCCCCCTGAGGGCTGGAAACACCATATATTTT.

The rearrangement links TRBV19 to TRBJ1-1; D uncertain. Trimming shortened V by 0 bases and J by 2 bases, and 10 bases separated the two germline ends. The CDR3 is 15 residues long. In germline, CDR1 is LNHDA, CDR2 SQIVND (reference sequence). In nucleotides, the CDR3 is TGTGCCAGTAGTATAGATTACCTACTTAACACTGAAGCTTTCTTT. Translating it yields CASSIDYLLNTEAFF.

This chain links TRBV2 with TRBJ2-3; D gene ambiguous. Germline assignment: CDR1 SNHLY and CDR2 FYNNEI. The CDR3 has 14 residues. V dropped 2 bases and J dropped 0 bases, with 6 bases sitting between them. In nucleotides, the CDR3 is TGTGCCAGCAGTGAAACCTATAGCACAGATACGCAGTATTTT. It specifies CASSETYSTDTQYF.

This clone appeared a few times. This chain connects TRBV5-1 to TRBJ2-1; 7 nucleotides align to TRBD2. J gave up 6 bases and V 1 base, and 19 bases lay outside the gene matches. CDR1 and CDR2 from the germline V gene are SGHRS and YFSETQ. The length of the CDR3 is 19 residues. The DNA for the CDR3 is TGCGCCAGCAGCTTGTTTCGGCTAGCGGAATTCGAGATTCGCAATGAGCAGTTCTTC. Protein product: CASSLFRLAEFEIRNEQFF.

The chain is built from TRBV27 and TRBJ1-5; 10 bases fit TRBD1. The germline V gene encodes CDR1 MNHEY and CDR2 SMNVEV (reference sequence). The CDR3 covers 15 residues. J lost 4 bases, V lost 6 bases, and 6 bases had no gene match. CDR3 sequence: CASRTGGKGNQPQHF. In DNA form, the CDR3 reads TGTGCCAGCAGGACAGGGGGCAAGGGTAATCAGCCCCAGCATTTT.

The gene calls are TRBV6-5 and TRBJ1-5, with 7 bases that match TRBD1. Germline values: CDR1 MNHEY, CDR2 SVGAGI. The CDR3 runs to 15 residues. Trimming took 6 bases from V and 0 from J; bases not matched to a gene: 5. The CDR3 DNA follows: TGTGCCAGCAGAGTCGGACAGGCTAGCAATCAGCCCCAGCATTTT. Translating it yields CASRVGQASNQPQHF.